The clone carrying this T cell receptor delta chain showed up just a few times. Additional DNA sequences in this sample encode the identical CDR3. TCRdb reapplied CATT to the reads. The table has 2,500 to 3,500 delta-chain clones, roughly 3.9% seen once. The data derive from a study of gamma-delta chains in newborns, infants, children. Study summary: Microbial exposure reportedly drives polyclonal innate γδ T cell expansion after birth.

Germline lookup yields CDR1 GEAIGNYY and CDR2 EKD. The CDR3 totals 14 residues. The ends were cut back, 3 bases at V and 0 bases at J, with 10 bases in the middle. The rearrangement links TRDV2 to TRDJ1; D unclear. This clonotype was sampled from a child who was a newborn, infant or young child, either healthy, febrile or measles-vaccinated (not recorded which). Sequenced material: blood. The CDR3 loop reads CACDRLLYTDKLIF. CDR3 bases: TGTGCCTGTGACCGACTCCTGTACACCGATAAACTCATCTTT.